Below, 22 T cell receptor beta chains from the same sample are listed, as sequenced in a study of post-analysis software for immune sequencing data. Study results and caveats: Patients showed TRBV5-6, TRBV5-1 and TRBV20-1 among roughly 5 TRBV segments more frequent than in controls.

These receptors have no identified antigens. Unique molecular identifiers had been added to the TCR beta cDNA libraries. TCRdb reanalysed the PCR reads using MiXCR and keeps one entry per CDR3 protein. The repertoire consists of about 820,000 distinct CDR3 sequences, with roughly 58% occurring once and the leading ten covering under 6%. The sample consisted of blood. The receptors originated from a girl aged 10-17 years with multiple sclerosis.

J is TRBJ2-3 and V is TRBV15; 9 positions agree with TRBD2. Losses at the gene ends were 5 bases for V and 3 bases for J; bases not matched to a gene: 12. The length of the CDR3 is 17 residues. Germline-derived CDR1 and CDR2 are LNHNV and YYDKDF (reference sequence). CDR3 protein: CATSARLAVHVTDTQYF. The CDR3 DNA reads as TGTGCCACCAGCGCGCGACTAGCGGTCCATGTAACAGATACGCAGTATTTT.

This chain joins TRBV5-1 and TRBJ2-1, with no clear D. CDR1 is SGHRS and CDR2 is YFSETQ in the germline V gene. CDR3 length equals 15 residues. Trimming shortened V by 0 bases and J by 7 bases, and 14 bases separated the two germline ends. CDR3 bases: TGCGCCAGCAGCTTGGAGATCTCTGGGAAAAATGAGCAGTTCTTC. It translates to CASSLEISGKNEQFF.

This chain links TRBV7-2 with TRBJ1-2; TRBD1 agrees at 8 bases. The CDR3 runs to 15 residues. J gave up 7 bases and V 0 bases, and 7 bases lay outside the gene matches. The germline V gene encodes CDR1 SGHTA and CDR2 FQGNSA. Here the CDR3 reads CASSLAFRGPSGYTF. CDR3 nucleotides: TGTGCCAGCAGCTTAGCGTTCAGGGGGCCAAGTGGCTACACCTTC.

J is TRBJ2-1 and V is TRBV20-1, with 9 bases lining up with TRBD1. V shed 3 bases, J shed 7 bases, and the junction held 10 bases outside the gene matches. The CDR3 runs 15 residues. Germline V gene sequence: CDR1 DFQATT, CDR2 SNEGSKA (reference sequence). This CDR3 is CSASPTGGFWNEQFF. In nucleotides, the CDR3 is TGCAGTGCTAGCCCCACAGGGGGCTTCTGGAATGAGCAGTTCTTC.

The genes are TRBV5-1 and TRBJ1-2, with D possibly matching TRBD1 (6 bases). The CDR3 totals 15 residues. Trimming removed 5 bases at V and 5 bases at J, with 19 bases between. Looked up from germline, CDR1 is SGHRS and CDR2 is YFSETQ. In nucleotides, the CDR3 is TGCGCCAGCAGTACAGGGCCCCAGGAGCAGTATGGCTACACCTTC. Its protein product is CASSTGPQEQYGYTF.

CDR3 in amino acids: CASSLSGAGGVQETQYF. The CDR3 DNA reads TGTGCCAGCAGCCTCTCCGGGGCGGGAGGCGTCCAAGAGACCCAGTACTTC. The gene calls are TRBV6-6 and TRBJ2-5, with 8 bases aligning to TRBD2. The CDR3 has 17 residues. Germline values: CDR1 MNHNY, CDR2 SVGAGI (reference sequence). V dropped 6 bases and J dropped 1; count of bases not matched to a gene: 13.

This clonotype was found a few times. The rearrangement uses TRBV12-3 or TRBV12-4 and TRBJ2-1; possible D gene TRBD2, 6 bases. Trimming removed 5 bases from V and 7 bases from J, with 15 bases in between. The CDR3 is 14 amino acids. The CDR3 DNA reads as TGTGCCAGCAGTCCCCCCCTGGGGAGGAATGAGCAGTTCTTC. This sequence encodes CASSPPLGRNEQFF.

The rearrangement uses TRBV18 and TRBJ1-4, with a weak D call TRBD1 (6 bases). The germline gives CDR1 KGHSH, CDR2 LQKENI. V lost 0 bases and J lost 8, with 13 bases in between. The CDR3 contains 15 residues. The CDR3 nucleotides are TGTGCCAGCTCACCACCAAAGGACAGTGGGGAAAAACTGTTTTTT. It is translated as CASSPPKDSGEKLFF.

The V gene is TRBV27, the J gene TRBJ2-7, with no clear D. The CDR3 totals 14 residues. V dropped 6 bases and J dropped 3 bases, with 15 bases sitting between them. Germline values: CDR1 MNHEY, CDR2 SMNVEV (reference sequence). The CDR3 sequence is CASRPRVWDYEQYF. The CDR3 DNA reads TGTGCCAGCAGGCCTCGAGTTTGGGACTACGAGCAGTACTTC.

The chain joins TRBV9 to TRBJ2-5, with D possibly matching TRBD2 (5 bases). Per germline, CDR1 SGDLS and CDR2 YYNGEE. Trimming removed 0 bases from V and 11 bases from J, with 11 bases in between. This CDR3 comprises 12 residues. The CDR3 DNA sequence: TGTGCCAGCAGCGTAGCTGCGGGTGAGCAGTACTTC. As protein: CASSVAAGEQYF.

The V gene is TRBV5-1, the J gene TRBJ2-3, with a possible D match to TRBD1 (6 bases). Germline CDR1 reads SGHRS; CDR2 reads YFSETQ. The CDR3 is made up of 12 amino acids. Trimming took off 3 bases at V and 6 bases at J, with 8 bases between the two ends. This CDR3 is CASSWTVDTQYF. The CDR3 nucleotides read TGCGCCAGCAGCTGGACAGTGGATACGCAGTATTTT.

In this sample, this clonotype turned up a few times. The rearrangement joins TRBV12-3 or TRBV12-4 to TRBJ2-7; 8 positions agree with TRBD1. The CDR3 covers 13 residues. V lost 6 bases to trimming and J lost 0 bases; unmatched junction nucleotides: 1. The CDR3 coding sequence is TGTGCCAGCAGCACAGGGGGCTCCTACGAGCAGTACTTC. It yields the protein CASSTGGSYEQYF.

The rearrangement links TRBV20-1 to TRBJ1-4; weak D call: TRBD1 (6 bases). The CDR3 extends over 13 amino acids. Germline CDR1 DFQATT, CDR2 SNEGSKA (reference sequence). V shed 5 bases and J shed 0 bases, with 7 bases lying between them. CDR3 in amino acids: CSAWTATNEKLFF. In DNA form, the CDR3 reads TGCAGTGCTTGGACAGCAACTAATGAAAAACTGTTTTTT.

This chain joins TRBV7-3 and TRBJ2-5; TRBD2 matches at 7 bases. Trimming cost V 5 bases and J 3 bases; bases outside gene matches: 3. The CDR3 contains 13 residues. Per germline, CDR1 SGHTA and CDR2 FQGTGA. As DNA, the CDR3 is TGTGCCAGCAGCCCGACTAGCAAAGAGACCCAGTACTTC. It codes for CASSPTSKETQYF.

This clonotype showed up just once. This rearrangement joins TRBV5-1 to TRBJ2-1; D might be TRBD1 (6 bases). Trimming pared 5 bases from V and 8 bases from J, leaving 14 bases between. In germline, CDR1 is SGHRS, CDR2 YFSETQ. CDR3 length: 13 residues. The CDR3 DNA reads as TGCGCCAGCAGGGCAGGGGTGGGGGATGAGCAGTTCTTC. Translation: CASRAGVGDEQFF.

Here the CDR3 reads CASSPQGTGAYGYTF. The DNA of the CDR3 is TGTGCCAGCAGTCCTCAAGGGACAGGGGCCTATGGCTACACCTTC. The chain is built from TRBV12-3 or TRBV12-4 and TRBJ1-2; 10 bases are a match to TRBD1. V dropped 5 bases and J dropped 4; count of bases not matched to a gene: 7. The CDR3 is made up of 15 amino acids.

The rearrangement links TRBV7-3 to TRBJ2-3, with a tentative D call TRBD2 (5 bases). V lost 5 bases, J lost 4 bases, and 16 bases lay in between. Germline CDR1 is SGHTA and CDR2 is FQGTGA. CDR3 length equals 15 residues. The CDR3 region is CASSGGFLGSDTQYF. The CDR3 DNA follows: TGTGCCAGCAGCGGAGGATTTCTCGGATCAGATACGCAGTATTTT.

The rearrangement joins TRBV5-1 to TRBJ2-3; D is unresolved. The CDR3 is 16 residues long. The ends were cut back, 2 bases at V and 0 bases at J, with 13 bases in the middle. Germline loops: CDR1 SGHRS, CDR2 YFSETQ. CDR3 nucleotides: TGCGCCAGCAGCTTATTGGGCCTGACGAGCACAGATACGCAGTATTTT. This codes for CASSLLGLTSTDTQYF.

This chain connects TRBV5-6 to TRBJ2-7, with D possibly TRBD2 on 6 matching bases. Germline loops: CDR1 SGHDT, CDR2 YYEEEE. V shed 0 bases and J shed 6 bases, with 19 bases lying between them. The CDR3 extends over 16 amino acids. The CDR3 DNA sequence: TGTGCCAGCAGCTTGGATTCGGACTACAACCGGGCCGAGCAGTACTTC. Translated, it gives CASSLDSDYNRAEQYF.

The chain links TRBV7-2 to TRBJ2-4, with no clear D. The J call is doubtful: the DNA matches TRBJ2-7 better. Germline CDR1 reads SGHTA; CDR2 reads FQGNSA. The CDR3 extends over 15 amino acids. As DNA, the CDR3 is TGTGCCAGCAGCTTAGCGCGTCCACCAACCTACGAGCAGTACTTC. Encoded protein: CASSLARPPTYEQYF.

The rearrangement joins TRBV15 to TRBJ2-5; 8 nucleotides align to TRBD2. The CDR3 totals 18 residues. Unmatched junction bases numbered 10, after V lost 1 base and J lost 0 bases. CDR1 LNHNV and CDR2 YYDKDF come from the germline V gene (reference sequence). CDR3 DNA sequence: TGTGCCACCAGCAGAGGGGGTGAGCGGGAGAGCTACCAAGAGACCCAGTACTTC. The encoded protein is CATSRGGERESYQETQYF.

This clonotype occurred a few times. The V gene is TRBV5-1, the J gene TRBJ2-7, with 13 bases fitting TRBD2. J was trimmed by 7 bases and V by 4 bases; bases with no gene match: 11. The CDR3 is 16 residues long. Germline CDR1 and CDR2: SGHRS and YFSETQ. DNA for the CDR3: TGCGCCAGCAGCGACAGACTAGCGGGGGGTCTCAATGAGCAGTACTTC. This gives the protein CASSDRLAGGLNEQYF. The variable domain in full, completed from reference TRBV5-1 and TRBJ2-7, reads KAGVTQTPRYLIKTRGQQVTLSCSPISGHRSVSWYQQTPGQGLQFLFEYFSETQRNKGNFPGRFSGRQFSNSRSEMNVSTLELGDSALYLCASSDRLAGGLNEQYFGPGTRLTVT.